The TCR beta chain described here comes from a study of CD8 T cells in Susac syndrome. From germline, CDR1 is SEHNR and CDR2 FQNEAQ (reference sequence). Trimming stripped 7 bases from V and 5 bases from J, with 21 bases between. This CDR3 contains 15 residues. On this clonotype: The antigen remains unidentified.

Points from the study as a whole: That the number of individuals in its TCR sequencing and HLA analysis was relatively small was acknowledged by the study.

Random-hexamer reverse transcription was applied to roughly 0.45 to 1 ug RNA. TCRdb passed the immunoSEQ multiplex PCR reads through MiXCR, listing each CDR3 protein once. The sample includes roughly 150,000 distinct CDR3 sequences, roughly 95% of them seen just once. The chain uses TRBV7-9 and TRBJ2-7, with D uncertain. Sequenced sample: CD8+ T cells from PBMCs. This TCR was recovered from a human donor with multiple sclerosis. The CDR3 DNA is TGTGCCAGCACCGCGTCCGGAGAGGCTAAGGACGAGCAGTACTTC. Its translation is CASTASGEAKDEQYF.